This T cell receptor beta chain was sequenced during a study of blood T cell repertoires in COVID-19. Looking at the study overall: There were acute and convalescent COVID-19 samples, and they came from the United States, Italy and Spain.

Germline assignment: CDR1 LNHNV and CDR2 YYDKDF (reference sequence). Between the trimmed V and J ends, which lost 5 bases and 2 bases, there was a span of 13 bases. The CDR3 runs 14 residues. As processed by the authors: Estimation of nucleated cell counts was performed using reference gene primer amplification. Produced via immunoSEQ multiplex PCR; TCRdb's table is partial and in-frame only. The V and J calls and clone size were taken over from that table, and D and trimming were inferred from the DNA. This table holds about 150,000 clones, just under 90% found once. The V gene is TRBV15, the J gene TRBJ2-7, with D possibly matching TRBD1 (6 bases). The sample consisted of peripheral blood. This receptor was obtained from a woman in her forties or fifties with active or convalescent COVID-19. The CDR3 loop is CATSGEQGPYEQYF. Written as DNA, the CDR3 is TGTGCCACCAGCGGGGAACAGGGACCCTACGAGCAGTACTTC. The full variable domain, completed using reference TRBV15 and TRBJ2-7, is DAMVIQNPRYQVTQFGKPVTLSCSQTLNHNVMYWYQQKSSQAPKLLFHYYDKDFNNEADTPDNFQSRRPNTSFCFLDIRSPGLGDTAMYLCATSGEQGPYEQYFGPGTRLTVT.